The T cell receptor (beta chain) described here comes from a study of CD8+CD57+ T cells in acquired aplastic anemia. Turning to the study itself: CD4+ and CD8+ cells, once sorted, gave DNA averaging roughly 3.4 ug.

Study-wide results and caveats: Patients and controls had in common approximately 28 CD8+ CDR3 sequences.

CD8+CD57+ cell expansion had been shown by flow cytometry in patients chosen for sequencing. Patients were treatment-naive when blood was sampled. Trimming at V came to 3 bases and at J to 14 bases, leaving 17 bases not matched to a gene. The V gene's germline CDR1 is SGHVS and CDR2 FQNEAQ. This CDR3 comprises 15 residues. Both TCR beta VDJ combination and CDR3 sequence profiling were carried out. Genomic DNA was the template for this profiling. TCRdb called the reads again in MiXCR, with one record for every CDR3 protein. This sample has around 250,000 distinct CDR3 sequences, with about 80% found just once. To note about this clonotype: The antigen is not known.

The receptor's source is a human donor with aplastic anemia. The chain recombines TRBV7-8 with TRBJ2-3; 7 bases fit TRBD1. Sequencing input: sorted CD4+, CD8+, or CD8+CD57+ T cells (not recorded which) from PBMCs. The CDR3 bases are TGTGCCAGCAGCTTTAGTCCAGCAGGGACAGCTCCGTCGTATTTT. It translates to CASSFSPAGTAPSYF.